This T cell receptor (beta chain) emerged from a study of CD8 T cells in ankylosing spondylitis. MiXCR, applied by TCRdb to the 5' RACE reads, yields one record per CDR3 protein. Among 300,000 to 350,000 distinct CDR3 sequences listed, around 20% were seen once. Overall study results and limits: Significant enrichment of disease-linked clones was reportedly seen in matched ankylosing spondylitis synovial fluid. Disease-linked clones bore a CD8+ phenotype and were relatively rare in peripheral blood.

This clonotype has ten or more counts. The antigen is unknown. This receptor was taken from a female donor with ankylosing spondylitis or in good health (not recorded which). Specimen: blood, either unsorted or a sorted T cell fraction (not recorded which).

The CDR3 DNA reads TGTGCCAGCAGCTTGGGTTCCGGGGGCAATCAGCCCCAGCATTTT. Its translation: CASSLGSGGNQPQHF. This sequence joins TRBV7-8 and TRBJ1-5; D call uncertain. CDR3 length: 15 residues. Germline CDR1 SGHVS, CDR2 FQNEAQ. The ends were cut back, 3 bases at V and 2 bases at J, with 11 bases in the middle. The entire variable domain, with the rest obtained from reference TRBV7-8 and TRBJ1-5, is as follows: GAGVSQSPRYKVAKRGQDVALRCDPISGHVSLFWYQQALGQGPEFLTYFQNEAQLDKSGLPSDRFFAERPEGSVSTLKIQRTQQEDSAVYLCASSLGSGGNQPQHFGDGTRLSIL.